These 5 T cell receptor beta chains share one sample of origin, sequenced in a study of cytomegalovirus exposure and HLA in healthy donors. Primers included in the PCR were 60 Vbeta and 13 Jbeta primers. The data were produced by immunoSEQ multiplex PCR, yet TCRdb's version contains in-frame clones alone and is incomplete. The sample holds under 200,000 clones, 68% seen once. The sequenced material came from PBMCs. The receptors here all came from a middle-aged woman in good health and CMV-seropositive.

The V call is TRBV5-4, the J call TRBJ2-1; 8 bases are shared with TRBD2. Germline assignment: CDR1 SGHNT and CDR2 YYREEE (reference sequence). The CDR3 consists of 16 residues. Unmatched junction bases numbered 11, after V lost 4 bases and J lost 5 bases. CDR3 DNA: TGTGCCAGCAGCCTGGGGGGAGCGGGGGCCGACAATGAGCAGTTCTTC. Its translation is CASSLGGAGADNEQFF.

This clone was picked up a small number of times. CDR3: CASSQDMGHPNYGYTF. CDR3 bases: TGCGCCAGCAGCCAAGATATGGGACACCCTAACTATGGCTACACCTTC. The chain uses TRBV4-3 and TRBJ1-2; weak D call: TRBD1 (6 bases). The CDR3 length is 16 residues. The germline V and J ends were trimmed by 0 bases and 0 bases, with 11 bases remaining between them. In germline, CDR1 is LGHNA, CDR2 YSLEER.

This clone was counted only a few times. The J gene is TRBJ2-5, the V gene TRBV5-8; a possible D gene is TRBD1 (6 bases). With the DNA end fitting TRBJ2-7 better, the J assignment may be wrong. CDR3 size: 16 residues. Looked up from germline, CDR1 is SGHTS and CDR2 is YDEGEE. CDR3 sequence (DNA): TGTGCCAGCAGCTTGTGGGGGCCCACCGGGACCTACGAGCAGTACTTC. The encoded protein is CASSLWGPTGTYEQYF.

In its sample, this clone was seen a few times. The CDR3 DNA sequence: TGTGCCAGCAGTCTTTGGGGGGGAGTGGGTGGCTACACCTTC. Protein product: CASSLWGGVGGYTF. The chain uses TRBV27 and TRBJ1-2; tentatively, D is TRBD1 (5 bases). Per the germline V gene, CDR1 is MNHEY and CDR2 is SMNVEV (reference sequence). Between the trimmed V and J ends, which lost 5 bases and 7 bases, there was a span of 17 bases. CDR3 length: 14 residues.

This clone has only a few counts. The chain recombines TRBV6-5 with TRBJ2-3; D is undetermined. There are 12 residues in the CDR3. In germline, CDR1 is MNHEY, CDR2 SVGAGI. V shed 5 bases and J shed 0 bases, with 3 bases lying between them. This chain's CDR3 is CASSPSTDTQYF. The CDR3 DNA sequence: TGTGCCAGCAGTCCTAGCACAGATACGCAGTATTTT.